A selection of T cell receptor beta chains follows, all from one sample in a study of a mutant IDH1 vaccine in newly diagnosed glioma. This table comes from immunoSEQ multiplex PCR, and its TCRdb copy is limited to in-frame clones, with some not included. The table lists roughly 38,000 clones, roughly 90% of them singletons. The source was PBMCs, collected from a glioma patient treated with radiotherapy, temozolomide or both. The receptors here all came from a man aged 18 to 29 with glioma. Each CDR3 is given with its conserved first and last residue. Fields, in order: CDR3 length, V gene, J gene, D gene, clone size, CDR3 protein, CDR3 DNA. D genes are given only for firm matches. Size is stated for part of the rows, as once, few or many counts, or as a class when the clone is expanded.

cdr3_length: 17; v_call: TRBV4-3; j_call: TRBJ2-1; d_call: -; clone_size: -; cdr3_aa: CASSQDRLAHDYNEQFF; cdr3_nt: TGCGCCAGCAGCCAAGATCGTCTGGCGCATGATTACAATGAGCAGTTCTTC
cdr3_length: 18; v_call: TRBV7-9; j_call: TRBJ2-2; d_call: TRBD2; clone_size: -; cdr3_aa: CASSPPNTSGRRTGELFF; cdr3_nt: TGTGCCAGCAGCCCCCCTAATACTAGCGGGAGAAGAACCGGGGAGCTGTTTTTT
cdr3_length: 16; v_call: TRBV5-6; j_call: TRBJ1-3; d_call: -; clone_size: -; cdr3_aa: CASSLRGDLSGNTIYF; cdr3_nt: TGTGCCAGCAGCTTGAGAGGAGATCTCTCTGGAAACACCATATATTTT
cdr3_length: 15; v_call: TRBV11-2; j_call: TRBJ2-3; d_call: -; clone_size: -; cdr3_aa: CASSLTGFYTDTQYF; cdr3_nt: TGTGCCAGCAGCTTAACAGGGTTCTACACAGATACGCAGTATTTT
cdr3_length: 11; v_call: TRBV19; j_call: TRBJ1-2; d_call: TRBD1; clone_size: -; cdr3_aa: CASSDRVGYTF; cdr3_nt: TGTGCCAGTAGCGACAGGGTTGGCTACACCTTC
cdr3_length: 14; v_call: TRBV10-3; j_call: TRBJ2-3; d_call: -; clone_size: once; cdr3_aa: CAISEGQITDTQYF; cdr3_nt: TGTGCCATCAGTGAAGGGCAGATCACAGATACGCAGTATTTT
cdr3_length: 15; v_call: TRBV15; j_call: TRBJ1-4; d_call: -; clone_size: -; cdr3_aa: CATSGAGGGGEKLFF; cdr3_nt: TGTGCCACCAGCGGGGCCGGGGGAGGCGGAGAAAAACTGTTTTTT
cdr3_length: 15; v_call: TRBV30; j_call: TRBJ2-1; d_call: TRBD2; clone_size: -; cdr3_aa: CAWSVLAGGYNEQFF; cdr3_nt: TGTGCCTGGAGTGTACTAGCGGGAGGTTACAATGAGCAGTTCTTC
cdr3_length: 12; v_call: TRBV5-7; j_call: TRBJ2-3; d_call: -; clone_size: once; cdr3_aa: CASSLGADTQYF; cdr3_nt: TGTGCCAGCAGCTTGGGAGCAGATACGCAGTATTTT
cdr3_length: 16; v_call: TRBV5-1; j_call: TRBJ1-5; d_call: -; clone_size: -; cdr3_aa: CASSLDGQRGNQPQHF; cdr3_nt: TGCGCCAGCAGCTTGGATGGGCAGAGGGGCAATCAGCCCCAGCATTTT
cdr3_length: 14; v_call: TRBV18; j_call: TRBJ2-7; d_call: -; clone_size: -; cdr3_aa: CASSPRGSSYEQYF; cdr3_nt: TGTGCCAGCTCACCACGGGGCAGCTCCTACGAGCAGTACTTC
cdr3_length: 15; v_call: TRBV9; j_call: TRBJ2-1; d_call: TRBD2; clone_size: -; cdr3_aa: CASSVASSGDNEQFF; cdr3_nt: TGTGCCAGCAGCGTAGCTTCTAGCGGGGACAATGAGCAGTTCTTC
cdr3_length: 19; v_call: TRBV6-1; j_call: TRBJ1-1; d_call: -; clone_size: -; cdr3_aa: CASSESRAGSRIKNTEAFF; cdr3_nt: TGTGCCAGCAGTGAATCCCGGGCGGGGTCCCGTATTAAAAACACTGAAGCTTTCTTT
cdr3_length: 16; v_call: TRBV30; j_call: TRBJ2-3; d_call: -; clone_size: -; cdr3_aa: CAWSVFSGGSTDTQYF; cdr3_nt: TGTGCCTGGAGTGTTTTTTCTGGTGGGAGCACAGATACGCAGTATTTT
cdr3_length: 15; v_call: TRBV19; j_call: TRBJ1-6; d_call: TRBD1; clone_size: -; cdr3_aa: CASRYDRAYNSPLHF; cdr3_nt: TGTGCCAGTAGATACGACAGGGCCTATAATTCACCCCTCCACTTT
cdr3_length: 12; v_call: TRBV7-9; j_call: TRBJ1-1; d_call: -; clone_size: -; cdr3_aa: CASSLEGPEAFF; cdr3_nt: TGTGCCAGCAGCTTAGAGGGTCCTGAAGCTTTCTTT
cdr3_length: 14; v_call: TRBV7-2; j_call: TRBJ1-2; d_call: -; clone_size: -; cdr3_aa: CASRSKTGNYGYTF; cdr3_nt: TGTGCCAGCAGATCTAAGACAGGAAACTATGGCTACACCTTC
cdr3_length: 13; v_call: TRBV7-8; j_call: TRBJ1-5; d_call: -; clone_size: -; cdr3_aa: CASSPDGNQPQHF; cdr3_nt: TGTGCCAGCAGCCCGGACGGCAATCAGCCCCAGCATTTT
cdr3_length: 15; v_call: TRBV27; j_call: TRBJ2-7; d_call: TRBD2; clone_size: -; cdr3_aa: CASRLVGRANYEQYF; cdr3_nt: TGTGCCAGCAGACTCGTGGGGAGGGCCAACTACGAGCAGTACTTC
cdr3_length: 17; v_call: TRBV5-1; j_call: TRBJ2-3; d_call: TRBD2; clone_size: -; cdr3_aa: CASSTGLAGPSTDTQYF; cdr3_nt: TGCGCCAGCAGCACGGGACTAGCGGGCCCTAGCACAGATACGCAGTATTTT
cdr3_length: 13; v_call: TRBV7-8; j_call: TRBJ2-7; d_call: -; clone_size: -; cdr3_aa: CASSFRGGYEQYF; cdr3_nt: TGTGCCAGCAGCTTCCGAGGGGGCTACGAGCAGTACTTC
cdr3_length: 13; v_call: TRBV27; j_call: TRBJ1-1; d_call: -; clone_size: -; cdr3_aa: CASSLGRGTEAFF; cdr3_nt: TGTGCCAGCAGTTTAGGTCGGGGAACTGAAGCTTTCTTT
cdr3_length: 15; v_call: TRBV11-2; j_call: TRBJ1-2; d_call: TRBD1; clone_size: -; cdr3_aa: CASSSIRDRAYGYTF; cdr3_nt: TGTGCCAGCAGCTCGATTCGGGACAGGGCCTATGGCTACACCTTC
cdr3_length: 15; v_call: TRBV13; j_call: TRBJ1-2; d_call: -; clone_size: -; cdr3_aa: CASSLSSGGSNGYTF; cdr3_nt: TGTGCCAGCAGCCTCTCGTCGGGGGGCTCAAATGGCTACACCTTC
cdr3_length: 15; v_call: TRBV10-3; j_call: TRBJ2-1; d_call: TRBD1; clone_size: -; cdr3_aa: CAIRVGQGEVNEQFF; cdr3_nt: TGTGCCATCAGGGTAGGGCAGGGGGAAGTCAATGAGCAGTTCTTC
cdr3_length: 17; v_call: TRBV18; j_call: TRBJ1-1; d_call: TRBD1; clone_size: -; cdr3_aa: CASSSLRGQGASGEAFF; cdr3_nt: TGTGCCAGCTCAAGTCTGCGGGGACAGGGGGCCTCAGGTGAAGCTTTCTTT
cdr3_length: 15; v_call: TRBV25-1; j_call: TRBJ1-1; d_call: -; clone_size: -; cdr3_aa: CASSDTTTMNTEAFF; cdr3_nt: TGTGCCAGCAGTGATACGACGACAATGAACACTGAAGCTTTCTTT
cdr3_length: 16; v_call: TRBV19; j_call: TRBJ1-2; d_call: -; clone_size: -; cdr3_aa: CASSKTTGTSNYGYTF; cdr3_nt: TGTGCCAGTAGTAAAACCACCGGGACCTCTAACTATGGCTACACCTTC
cdr3_length: 15; v_call: TRBV5-1; j_call: TRBJ1-5; d_call: -; clone_size: -; cdr3_aa: CASSLGPQSNQPQHF; cdr3_nt: TGCGCCAGCAGCTTGGGCCCGCAGAGCAATCAGCCCCAGCATTTT
cdr3_length: 13; v_call: TRBV4-2; j_call: TRBJ1-2; d_call: -; clone_size: -; cdr3_aa: CASSQDLGGGYTF; cdr3_nt: TGTGCCAGCAGCCAAGATTTAGGAGGCGGCTACACCTTC
cdr3_length: 16; v_call: TRBV7-9; j_call: TRBJ2-5; d_call: TRBD2; clone_size: -; cdr3_aa: CASSPGLAGGEQTQYF; cdr3_nt: TGTGCCAGCAGCCCCGGACTAGCGGGAGGGGAGCAGACCCAGTACTTC
cdr3_length: 14; v_call: TRBV30; j_call: TRBJ1-3; d_call: -; clone_size: -; cdr3_aa: CAWSPTRSGNTIYF; cdr3_nt: TGTGCCTGGAGTCCGACCCGCTCTGGAAACACCATATATTTT
cdr3_length: 17; v_call: TRBV4-1; j_call: TRBJ2-1; d_call: -; clone_size: -; cdr3_aa: CASSQGGASDPYNEQFF; cdr3_nt: TGCGCCAGCAGCCAAGGGGGGGCTAGCGACCCCTACAATGAGCAGTTCTTC
cdr3_length: 15; v_call: TRBV28; j_call: TRBJ1-2; d_call: -; clone_size: -; cdr3_aa: CASSLWAAGSYGYTF; cdr3_nt: TGTGCCAGCAGTTTATGGGCGGCAGGAAGCTATGGCTACACCTTC
cdr3_length: 13; v_call: TRBV27; j_call: TRBJ2-7; d_call: -; clone_size: -; cdr3_aa: CASSLSEAYEQYF; cdr3_nt: TGTGCCAGCAGTTTATCTGAAGCCTACGAGCAGTACTTC
cdr3_length: 12; v_call: TRBV28; j_call: TRBJ2-7; d_call: -; clone_size: -; cdr3_aa: CAWGAGPWEQYF; cdr3_nt: TGTGCCTGGGGGGCGGGGCCCTGGGAGCAGTACTTC
cdr3_length: 14; v_call: TRBV29-1; j_call: TRBJ1-5; d_call: -; clone_size: -; cdr3_aa: CSVGVGDPNQPQHF; cdr3_nt: TGCAGCGTTGGAGTGGGGGACCCCAATCAGCCCCAGCATTTT
cdr3_length: 17; v_call: TRBV7-8; j_call: TRBJ2-1; d_call: -; clone_size: -; cdr3_aa: CASRQGTGLEGDNEQFF; cdr3_nt: TGTGCCAGCAGACAGGGAACTGGACTAGAGGGGGACAATGAGCAGTTCTTC
cdr3_length: 11; v_call: TRBV27; j_call: TRBJ2-7; d_call: -; clone_size: -; cdr3_aa: CAIAQGGEQYF; cdr3_nt: TGTGCCATCGCACAGGGTGGCGAGCAGTACTTC
cdr3_length: 16; v_call: TRBV4-1; j_call: TRBJ2-1; d_call: TRBD2; clone_size: -; cdr3_aa: CASSQLPGTSGSLPFF; cdr3_nt: TGCGCCAGCAGCCAACTACCGGGGACTAGCGGGAGTTTACCGTTCTTC
cdr3_length: 15; v_call: TRBV7-2; j_call: TRBJ2-2; d_call: -; clone_size: once; cdr3_aa: CASSKKGIHTGELFF; cdr3_nt: TGTGCCAGCAGCAAGAAGGGTATTCACACCGGGGAGCTGTTTTTT
cdr3_length: 15; v_call: TRBV13; j_call: TRBJ2-7; d_call: -; clone_size: -; cdr3_aa: CASSRNGPTAYEQYF; cdr3_nt: TGTGCCAGCAGCCGGAACGGGCCCACGGCCTACGAGCAGTACTTC
cdr3_length: 14; v_call: TRBV28; j_call: TRBJ2-3; d_call: -; clone_size: -; cdr3_aa: CASSPRVLTDTQYF; cdr3_nt: TGTGCCAGCAGCCCCAGAGTTCTGACAGATACGCAGTATTTT
cdr3_length: 15; v_call: TRBV7-2; j_call: TRBJ2-5; d_call: TRBD1; clone_size: -; cdr3_aa: CASSLEPTGGKTQYF; cdr3_nt: TGTGCCAGCAGCTTAGAACCGACAGGGGGAAAGACCCAGTACTTC
cdr3_length: 13; v_call: TRBV30; j_call: TRBJ1-6; d_call: -; clone_size: -; cdr3_aa: CAWNEADNSPLHF; cdr3_nt: TGTGCCTGGAATGAGGCAGATAATTCACCCCTCCACTTT
cdr3_length: 13; v_call: TRBV28; j_call: TRBJ1-2; d_call: TRBD1; clone_size: -; cdr3_aa: CASSLQGAGGYTF; cdr3_nt: TGTGCCAGCAGTTTACAGGGGGCCGGTGGCTACACCTTC
cdr3_length: 13; v_call: TRBV4-1; j_call: TRBJ1-2; d_call: -; clone_size: -; cdr3_aa: CASSLTVSDGYTF; cdr3_nt: TGCGCCAGCAGCCTGACAGTCTCGGATGGCTACACCTTC
cdr3_length: 13; v_call: TRBV7-2; j_call: TRBJ2-7; d_call: -; clone_size: -; cdr3_aa: CASSFPDSYEQYF; cdr3_nt: TGTGCCAGCAGCTTCCCAGACTCCTACGAGCAGTACTTC